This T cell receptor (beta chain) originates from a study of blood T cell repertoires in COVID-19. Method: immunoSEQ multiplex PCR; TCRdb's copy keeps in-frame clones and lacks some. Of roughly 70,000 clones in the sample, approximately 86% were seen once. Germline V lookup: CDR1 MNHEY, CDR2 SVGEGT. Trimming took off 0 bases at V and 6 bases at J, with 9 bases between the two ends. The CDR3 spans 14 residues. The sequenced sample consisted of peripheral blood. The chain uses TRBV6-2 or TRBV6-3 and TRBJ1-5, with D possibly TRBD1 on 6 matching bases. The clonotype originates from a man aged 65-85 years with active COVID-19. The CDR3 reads CASSYSGAPQPQHF. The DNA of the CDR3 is TGTGCCAGCAGTTACTCGGGGGCGCCTCAGCCCCAGCATTTT.